A single sample gave rise to the 28 T cell receptor beta chains below, sequenced in a study of human T cells and chemical hapten exposure. As to time point: pre-sensitization, week 0. Treatment reported: therapeutic diphenylcyclopropenone sensitization with weekly scalp DPC. TCRdb re-analysed the RACE reads in MiXCR, keeping a single row per CDR3 protein. The table lists 300,000 to 450,000 distinct CDR3 sequences, about 5.4% of them singletons. Sequencing used whole blood, obtained in connection with sensitization to the hapten diphenylcyclopropenone (DPC). The origin of the receptors is a woman younger than 30 with alopecia areata. Some clones in this sample may be carry-over from other donors' samples.

This clonotype came up a few times. V gene TRBV29-1 combines with J gene TRBJ2-5; 11 nucleotides match TRBD1. The germline V gene has CDR1 SQVTM and CDR2 ANQGSEA. The CDR3 spans 14 residues. The junction had 6 bases not matched to a gene; V was cut back by 6 bases and J by 3 bases. The CDR3 here is CSVTGQGGEETQYF. For the CDR3, the DNA is TGCAGCGTGACGGGACAGGGGGGAGAAGAGACCCAGTACTTC.

This clonotype was seen many times. The rearrangement joins TRBV7-3 to TRBJ2-3, with D unresolved. Per germline, CDR1 SGHTA and CDR2 FQGTGA. The CDR3 runs 13 residues. V was shortened by 3 bases and J by 2 bases, with 6 bases between the two germline ends. This CDR3 is CASSFSLTDTQYF. DNA for the CDR3: TGTGCCAGCAGCTTTAGCCTCACAGATACGCAGTATTTT.

This clonotype was counted a few times. The chain combines TRBV6-6 with TRBJ2-7; D remains ambiguous. Germline V gene lookup returns CDR1 MNHNY and CDR2 SVGAGI (reference sequence). Trimming removed 8 bases from V and 6 bases from J, with 11 bases in between. This CDR3 spans 11 amino acids. The CDR3 DNA is TGTGCCAGCGGCCCCTTAGGCGAGCAGTACTTC. It yields the protein CASGPLGEQYF.

This clonotype was counted many times. The chain joins TRBV7-9 to TRBJ2-7; D ambiguous. The germline V gene encodes CDR1 SEHNR and CDR2 FQNEAQ (reference sequence). The V gene lost 4 bases and the J gene lost 2 bases, with 15 bases spanning the gap. The CDR3 is 15 residues long. CDR3 nucleotides: TGTGCCAGCAGCTCCCGTGAAGGGCTTACCTACGAGCAGTACTTC. This encodes CASSSREGLTYEQYF.

This clonotype came up many times. The genes are TRBV5-4 and TRBJ2-3; the D gene is possibly TRBD1 (5 bases). The V gene lost 0 bases and the J gene lost 2 bases, with 10 bases spanning the gap. The CDR3 totals 15 residues. Germline assignment: CDR1 SGHNT and CDR2 YYREEE (reference sequence). The CDR3 is CASSLADTVTDTQYF. The CDR3 coding sequence is TGTGCCAGCAGCTTGGCGGACACCGTCACAGATACGCAGTATTTT.

The chain recombines TRBV6-1 with TRBJ1-2; TRBD1 is a possible D gene (6 bases). Germline V CDR1 and CDR2: MNHNS, SASEGT. Trimming shortened V by 1 base and J by 4 bases, and 19 bases separated the two germline ends. This CDR3 comprises 17 residues. The CDR3 is CASSEGGGADPRYGYTF. CDR3 coding DNA: TGTGCCAGCAGTGAAGGGGGGGGCGCGGACCCCCGCTATGGCTACACCTTC.

This chain connects TRBV28 to TRBJ1-2; TRBD1 might be the D (6 bases). Germline CDR1 reads MDHEN; CDR2 reads SYDVKM. Trimming stripped 10 bases from V and 5 bases from J, with 26 bases between. The CDR3 runs 16 residues. This CDR3 is CAIHPGGGQATYGYTF. The CDR3 region has the DNA TGTGCCATACATCCGGGGGGCGGCCAAGCAACATATGGCTACACCTTC.

This clonotype was counted at least ten times. The CDR3 protein is CASSPPWTDGYTF. The CDR3 DNA reads TGTGCCAGCAGTCCCCCCTGGACAGACGGCTACACCTTC. This chain joins TRBV28 and TRBJ1-2; D might be TRBD1 (6 bases). Germline loops: CDR1 MDHEN, CDR2 SYDVKM. V lost 5 bases and J 8 bases, leaving 15 bases between the germline ends. The CDR3 is 13 amino acids.

The sample holds many counts of this clonotype. The CDR3 here is CASSPTGWKAFF. The CDR3 region has the DNA TGTGCCAGCAGTCCTACAGGTTGGAAGGCTTTCTTT. The rearrangement joins TRBV28 to TRBJ1-1; D is perhaps TRBD1 (5 bases). CDR1 and CDR2 (germline): MDHEN, SYDVKM. The CDR3 is 12 residues long. The germline V and J ends were trimmed by 5 bases and 11 bases, with 15 bases remaining between them.

This clonotype was counted a few times. As DNA, the CDR3 is TGTGCCAGCAGCTTAGATGTCGGGGCGGGTAATTCACCCCTCCACTTT. This encodes CASSLDVGAGNSPLHF. The genes are TRBV7-2 and TRBJ1-6, with D tentatively TRBD1 (5 bases). The CDR3 is made up of 16 amino acids. Germline CDR1 reads SGHTA; CDR2 reads FQGNSA. Trimming took 1 base from V and 6 from J, leaving 13 bases between them.

In its sample, this clonotype was seen a few times. J is TRBJ1-2 and V is TRBV6-6; TRBD1 might be the D (5 bases). Germline-derived CDR1 and CDR2 are MNHNY and SVGAGI (reference sequence). The ends were cut back, 1 base at V and 7 bases at J, with 13 bases in the middle. This CDR3 comprises 14 residues. CDR3 in amino acids: CASSYFQGQGGYTF. In nucleotides, the CDR3 is TGTGCCAGCAGTTACTTCCAGGGTCAGGGTGGCTACACCTTC.

This clonotype was detected many times. The V call is TRBV28, the J call TRBJ1-1; 10 nucleotides align to TRBD1. The length of the CDR3 is 15 residues. Germline V gene data show CDR1 as MDHEN and CDR2 as SYDVKM. V lost 5 bases, J lost 4 bases, and 7 bases stayed unmatched. CDR3 coding DNA: TGTGCCAGCAGTCTCTGGACAGGGGGATTCACTGAAGCTTTCTTT. Residues: CASSLWTGGFTEAFF.

This clonotype was seen repeatedly, ten times or more. The chain combines TRBV6-5 with TRBJ1-1, with D perhaps matching TRBD1 (6 bases). CDR3 size: 14 residues. Trimming took off 2 bases at V and 9 bases at J, with 16 bases between the two ends. Germline CDR1 and CDR2: MNHEY and SVGAGI. CDR3 sequence: CASSYQGRGIKAFF. The CDR3, as DNA: TGTGCCAGCAGTTACCAGGGGCGGGGAATAAAAGCTTTCTTT.

This chain uses TRBV5-1 with TRBJ1-1; no reliable D call. The CDR3 loop spans 14 amino acids. From germline, CDR1 is SGHRS and CDR2 YFSETQ. V lost 10 bases, J lost 4 bases, and 20 bases lay in between. DNA for the CDR3: TGCGCCTCCGGCGGCGGAACGAAGGGCACTGAAGCTTTCTTT. It specifies CASGGGTKGTEAFF.

In this sample, this clonotype turned up many times. This rearrangement joins TRBV20-1 to TRBJ1-2; D is uncertain. Germline V gives CDR1 DFQATT, CDR2 SNEGSKA (reference sequence). Trimming left V 3 bases short and J 0 bases short, with 5 bases between. The CDR3 runs to 12 residues. Here the CDR3 reads CSASSTNYGYTF. The CDR3 nucleotides are TGCAGTGCTAGCAGTACTAACTATGGCTACACCTTC.

This clonotype was seen more than once but under ten times. The chain carries TRBV25-1 and TRBJ2-2, with D possibly being TRBD2 (6 bases). Trimming left V 5 bases short and J 5 bases short, with 15 bases between. Germline V gene sequence: CDR1 MGHDK, CDR2 SYGVNS. This CDR3 spans 15 amino acids. The CDR3 reads CASSPPRAGTGELFF. The CDR3 nucleotides read TGTGCCAGCAGTCCCCCCCGGGCGGGGACCGGGGAGCTGTTTTTT.

This clonotype was seen many times. The chain is built from TRBV2 and TRBJ1-5, with a possible D match to TRBD1 (6 bases). The ends were cut back, 5 bases at V and 3 bases at J, with 14 bases in the middle. The CDR3 has 15 residues. Germline V gene data show CDR1 as SNHLY and CDR2 as FYNNEI. The CDR3 nucleotides read TGTGCCAGCAGTTACGGACAGTCCGACAATCAGCCCCAGCATTTT. Amino acids: CASSYGQSDNQPQHF.

This clonotype was found a few times. V usage is TRBV7-2 and J usage is TRBJ1-5, with a tentative D call TRBD1 (6 bases). The CDR3 is 13 residues long. The germline V gene has CDR1 SGHTA and CDR2 FQGNSA. Trimming removed 3 bases from V and 9 bases from J, with 12 bases in between. CDR3 amino acids: CASSFRGFGPQHF. The DNA of the CDR3 is TGTGCCAGCAGCTTCAGGGGTTTCGGGCCCCAGCATTTT.

This clonotype has ten or more counts. V usage is TRBV10-3 and J usage is TRBJ2-1; 9 nucleotides match TRBD2. V lost 6 bases, J lost 10 bases, and 4 bases stayed unmatched. Germline lookup yields CDR1 ENHRY and CDR2 SYGVKD. This CDR3 comprises 12 residues. CDR3 residues: CAISATSGEQFF. DNA of the CDR3: TGTGCCATCAGCGCCACTAGCGGGGAGCAGTTCTTC.

This clonotype was found many times. This sequence joins TRBV6-2 or TRBV6-3 and TRBJ2-1, with 7 bases fitting TRBD1. CDR3 length: 17 residues. CDR1 and CDR2 from the germline V gene are MNHEY and SVGEGT. The trim removed 6 bases at V and 6 bases at J, leaving 17 bases unmatched. The CDR3 region has the DNA TGTGCCAGCAGCTACGGATTTGGGACAGCCGTTACCAATGAGCAGTTCTTC. Translation gives CASSYGFGTAVTNEQFF.

V gene TRBV7-3 combines with J gene TRBJ2-5; D not resolved. This CDR3 contains 14 residues. V was clipped by 1 base and J by 1 base, with 7 bases between them. In germline, CDR1 is SGHTA, CDR2 FQGTGA. This CDR3 is CASSLSRVQETQYF. The CDR3 region has the DNA TGTGCCAGCAGCTTAAGTAGGGTCCAAGAGACCCAGTACTTC.

This clonotype has at least ten counts. This chain links TRBV7-9 with TRBJ1-4; TRBD1 matches 10 bases. The J segment lost 5 bases and the V segment lost 4 bases, leaving 4 bases of the junction unmatched. The CDR3 length is 15 residues. The germline V gene encodes CDR1 SEHNR and CDR2 FQNEAQ (reference sequence). The CDR3 DNA reads TGTGCCAGCAGCTCCCGGGACAGGGGCAATGAAAAACTGTTTTTT. This encodes CASSSRDRGNEKLFF.

This clonotype showed up many times. J is TRBJ2-3 and V is TRBV6-4, with 12 nucleotides matching TRBD2. This CDR3 has 16 residues. J was trimmed by 3 bases and V by 4 bases; bases with no gene match: 5. Per germline, CDR1 MRHNA and CDR2 SNTAGT. CDR3 residues: CASSAETSGGTDTQYF. CDR3 coding DNA: TGTGCCAGCAGTGCCGAGACTAGCGGGGGAACAGATACGCAGTATTTT.

The chain links TRBV12-3 or TRBV12-4 to TRBJ2-3, with 13 positions matching TRBD2. The V and J ends lost 3 bases and 1 base, in that order; junction bases with no gene match: 13. This CDR3 has 20 residues. CDR3 sequence (DNA): TGTGCCAGCAGTTTCTCGGGCTACCTAGGACTAGCGGGGGGCACAGATACGCAGTATTTT. Amino acids: CASSFSGYLGLAGGTDTQYF.

This clonotype was counted a single time. Since a much larger clone is just one base distant, this may be a read error. The chain employs TRBV5-5 and TRBJ2-7; TRBD1 aligns across 8 bases. Germline loops: CDR1 SGHKS, CDR2 YYEKEE (reference sequence). The CDR3 runs to 14 residues. CDR3 sequence: CTSSSGQGAVEQYF. The DNA for the CDR3 is TGTACCAGCAGCTCTGGACAGGGAGCGGTCGAGCAGTACTTC.

This clonotype has more than one count but fewer than ten. V and J are TRBV7-3 and TRBJ2-3, with 7 positions matching TRBD2. Per the germline V gene, CDR1 is SGHTA and CDR2 is FQGTGA. Trimming cost V 5 bases and J 2 bases; bases outside gene matches: 7. The CDR3 extends over 15 amino acids. In nucleotides, the CDR3 is TGTGCCAGCAGCCGAACCGGGACTAACACAGATACGCAGTATTTT. Its translation is CASSRTGTNTDTQYF.

At least ten counts were recorded for this clonotype. The CDR3 loop reads CSVATGQLKLFF. The CDR3 coding sequence is TGCAGCGTTGCGACCGGACAGCTTAAATTGTTTTTT. V usage is TRBV29-1 and J usage is TRBJ1-4; a possible D gene is TRBD1 (6 bases). The CDR3 is 12 residues long. Germline V gives CDR1 SQVTM, CDR2 ANQGSEA. Trimming removed 4 bases at V and 15 bases at J, with 18 bases between.

This clonotype came up many times. The chain links TRBV12-3 or TRBV12-4 to TRBJ2-5, with D possibly TRBD2 on 5 matching bases. V was shortened by 8 bases and J by 3 bases, with 16 bases between the two germline ends. The CDR3 is made up of 14 amino acids. CDR3 in DNA: TGTGCCAGCCGTTCGGCTAGCTCAAAAGAGACCCAGTACTTC. It is translated as CASRSASSKETQYF.